This T cell receptor beta chain was identified in a study of human T cells and chemical hapten exposure. The wider study: Patients received weekly diphenylcyclopropenone doses to the scalp throughout the approximately 24-week study. It was small differences in pooled library volume that mainly caused per-sample TCR yields to vary. Whole-study results and caveats: Against controls, expanded TCRs gave rise to significantly more large CDR3 similarity clusters.

In the original workflow: Between about 23,224 and 700,000 TCRs appeared in each sample, and the median stood at 95,638. One entry per CDR3 protein results from TCRdb running MiXCR on the RACE reads. TCRdb, not the original authors, processed these V and J calls. The sample shows 380,000 or so distinct CDR3 sequences, roughly 4.8% of them seen only once. Time point here: patch test 1, 2 weeks after DPC sensitization. Noted treatment: therapeutic diphenylcyclopropenone sensitization with weekly scalp DPC. About this clonotype itself: Its antigen is not known.

This CDR3 is built from 17 residues. Germline loops: CDR1 SGHVS, CDR2 FQNEAQ. V was trimmed by 0 bases and J by 5 bases, leaving 14 bases between them. The rearrangement links TRBV7-8 to TRBJ1-6; no clear D. The sequenced sample was whole blood, obtained in connection with sensitization to the hapten diphenylcyclopropenone (DPC). The receptor's source is a woman between 50 and 59 years old with alopecia areata. Some clones in this sample may be carry-over from other donors' samples. The CDR3 nucleotides are TGTGCCAGCAGCTTAGCCGTAACCCCAGTGGATAATTCACCCCTCCACTTT. It is translated as CASSLAVTPVDNSPLHF.